The clone carrying this T cell receptor (beta chain) was observed a handful of times. The target antigen is unknown. This sample is part of a study of T cells in Graves' hyperthyroidism and ophthalmopathy. Template material for amplifying TCR beta CDR3 regions consisted of RNA transcripts. Primed by the HTBI set, a first-round RT-PCR was run on the TCR CDR3. TCRdb reanalysed the multiplex PCR reads using MiXCR and keeps one entry per CDR3 protein. The sample carries approximately 600,000 distinct CDR3 sequences, more than 20% recorded once. Ophthalmopathy patients had Clinical Activity Score at least 3, NOSPECS grade at least 4, duration under 3 months. Patients with uncontrolled infections, other autoimmune diseases, pregnancy or lactation were excluded. Study-level findings and limits: Among thyroid clonotypes expanded above 0.001, most also appeared in blood.

The germline V gene has CDR1 SEHNR and CDR2 FQNEAQ (reference sequence). This CDR3 region has 15 residues. V lost 5 bases and J 7 bases, leaving 20 bases between the germline ends. This chain connects TRBV7-9 to TRBJ1-1; D call uncertain. Sequencing input: blood. The TCR comes from a man aged 30 to 45 with Graves' ophthalmopathy. CDR3 residues: CASSDRSRRQHEAFF. The CDR3 DNA follows: TGTGCCAGCAGCGACCGCTCGCGACGCCAACATGAAGCTTTCTTT.